Each of the 5 T cell receptor beta chains below was sequenced from the same sample in a study of post-analysis software for immune sequencing data. Included in the TCR beta cDNA libraries were unique molecular identifiers. TCRdb ran MiXCR on the PCR reads and lists one entry per CDR3 protein. The sample shows about 150,000 distinct CDR3 sequences, approximately 31% of them seen only once. Study-level findings and limits: Patients carried a handful of TRBV segments more frequently than controls did, and TRBV5-6, TRBV5-1 and TRBV20-1 were among them.

The antigens these receptors bind are not known. Sequenced material: blood. The receptor source for this set is a girl aged 5-17 years with multiple sclerosis.

Only a few counts were recorded for this clonotype. The chain uses TRBV7-9 and TRBJ1-5, with D perhaps TRBD1 (6 bases). Germline loops: CDR1 SEHNR, CDR2 FQNEAQ (reference sequence). The CDR3 loop spans 15 amino acids. V lost 6 bases and J 2 bases, leaving 14 bases between the germline ends. Written as DNA, the CDR3 is TGTGCCAGCAGTCCCAGGGGCGATCGCAATCAGCCCCAGCATTTT. As protein: CASSPRGDRNQPQHF.

This clonotype was recorded many times. The gene calls are TRBV6-2 or TRBV6-3 and TRBJ1-5, with TRBD1 matching over 8 bases. Germline V gene data show CDR1 as MNHEY and CDR2 as SVGEGT. Germline trimming cut 2 bases from V and 7 bases from J; bases unmatched to any gene: 10. This CDR3 region has 16 residues. CDR3 DNA: TGTGCCAGCAGTTACCAACAGGGGGGGTTTCGGCAGCCCCAGCATTTT. It codes for CASSYQQGGFRQPQHF.

A word on this clonotype: A much larger clonotype is one base distant, so this may be a read error. The chain has TRBV6-5 and TRBJ2-7; 9 bases match TRBD2. J lost 6 bases, V lost 11 bases, and 14 bases had no gene match. The CDR3 has 14 residues. Germline V CDR1 and CDR2: MNHEY, SVGAGI. The CDR3 region has the DNA TGTGCCTGCGCCCGAGTTCTAGCGGGGTTCGAGCAGTACTTC. The encoded protein is CACARVLAGFEQYF.

This rearrangement joins TRBV4-1 to TRBJ2-4; no clear D gene. V was cut by 1 base and J by 7 bases, with 11 bases left in between. Germline V gene data show CDR1 as MGHRA and CDR2 as YSYEKL. The CDR3 is 14 residues long. The CDR3 nucleotides read TGCGCCAGCAGCCAAGCACCAGAGACGAACATTCAGTACTTC. It encodes CASSQAPETNIQYF.

This sequence joins TRBV11-2 and TRBJ1-6; tentative D call: TRBD1 (5 bases). CDR3 length: 12 residues. Trimming took off 8 bases at V and 6 bases at J, with 8 bases between the two ends. Germline V CDR1 and CDR2: SGHAT, FQNNGV. The CDR3 loop reads CASGGGNSPLHF. CDR3 DNA sequence: TGTGCCAGCGGGGGTGGTAATTCACCCCTCCACTTT.